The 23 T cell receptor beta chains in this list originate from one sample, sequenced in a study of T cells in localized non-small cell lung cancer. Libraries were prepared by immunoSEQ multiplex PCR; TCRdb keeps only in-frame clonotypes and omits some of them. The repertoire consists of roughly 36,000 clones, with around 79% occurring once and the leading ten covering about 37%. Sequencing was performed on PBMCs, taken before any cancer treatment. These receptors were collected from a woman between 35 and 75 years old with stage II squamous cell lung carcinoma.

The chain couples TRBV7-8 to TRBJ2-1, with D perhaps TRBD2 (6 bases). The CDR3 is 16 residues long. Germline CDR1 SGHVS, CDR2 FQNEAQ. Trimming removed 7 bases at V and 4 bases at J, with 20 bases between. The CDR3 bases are TGTGCCAGCACTCCCCTTGGAGGGACGTCTTACAATGAGCAGTTCTTC. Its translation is CASTPLGGTSYNEQFF.

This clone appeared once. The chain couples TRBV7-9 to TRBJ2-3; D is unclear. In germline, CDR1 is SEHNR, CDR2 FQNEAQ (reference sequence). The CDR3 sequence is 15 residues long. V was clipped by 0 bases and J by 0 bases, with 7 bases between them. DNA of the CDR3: TGTGCCAGCAGCTTAGCTGATTCGAGCACAGATACGCAGTATTTT. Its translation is CASSLADSSTDTQYF.

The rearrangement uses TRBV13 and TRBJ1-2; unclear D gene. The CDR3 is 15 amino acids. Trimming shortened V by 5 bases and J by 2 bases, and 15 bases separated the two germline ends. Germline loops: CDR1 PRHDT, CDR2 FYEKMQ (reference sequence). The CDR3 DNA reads TGTGCCAGCAGCGCCTGGGAAGCGAGGAACTATGGCTACACCTTC. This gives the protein CASSAWEARNYGYTF.

In DNA, the CDR3 is TGTGCCAGCAGCCAACAAAGGGGCTTAGTGCACTACAATGAGCAGTTCTTC. Amino acid sequence: CASSQQRGLVHYNEQFF. The chain is built from TRBV14 and TRBJ2-1, with D maybe TRBD1 (5 bases). Germline CDR1 is SGHDN and CDR2 is FVKESK. Trimming cost V 2 bases and J 3 bases, with 17 bases left between them. The CDR3 sequence is 17 residues long.

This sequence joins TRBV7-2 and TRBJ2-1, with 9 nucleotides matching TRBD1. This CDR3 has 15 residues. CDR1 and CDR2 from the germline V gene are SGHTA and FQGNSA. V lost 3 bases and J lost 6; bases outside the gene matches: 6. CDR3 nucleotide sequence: TGTGCCAGCAGCTTCACAGGGGGCTTCGGCAATGAGCAGTTCTTC. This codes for CASSFTGGFGNEQFF.

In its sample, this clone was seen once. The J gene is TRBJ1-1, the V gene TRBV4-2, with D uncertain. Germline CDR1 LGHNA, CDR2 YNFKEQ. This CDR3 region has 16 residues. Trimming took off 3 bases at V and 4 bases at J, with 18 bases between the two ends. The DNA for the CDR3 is TGTGCCAGCAGCCACCCGTTGCGAGGGATTGGCACTGAAGCTTTCTTT. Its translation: CASSHPLRGIGTEAFF.

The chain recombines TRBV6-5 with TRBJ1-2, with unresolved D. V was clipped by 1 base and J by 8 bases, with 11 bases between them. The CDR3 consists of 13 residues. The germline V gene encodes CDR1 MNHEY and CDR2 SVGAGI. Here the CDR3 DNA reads TGTGCCAGCAGTTACTTCAACCTGGAGGGCTACACCTTC. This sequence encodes CASSYFNLEGYTF.

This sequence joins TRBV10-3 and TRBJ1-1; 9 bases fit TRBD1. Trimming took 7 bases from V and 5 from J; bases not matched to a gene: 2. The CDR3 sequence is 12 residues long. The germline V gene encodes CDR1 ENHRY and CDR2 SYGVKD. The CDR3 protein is CAIKGTGTEAFF. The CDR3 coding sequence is TGTGCCATCAAGGGGACAGGGACTGAAGCTTTCTTT.

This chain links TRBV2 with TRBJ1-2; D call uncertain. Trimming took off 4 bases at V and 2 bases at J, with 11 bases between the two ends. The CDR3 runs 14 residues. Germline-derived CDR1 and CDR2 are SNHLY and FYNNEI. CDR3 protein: CASSVGGSNYGYTF. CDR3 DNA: TGTGCCAGCAGTGTAGGTGGATCCAACTATGGCTACACCTTC.

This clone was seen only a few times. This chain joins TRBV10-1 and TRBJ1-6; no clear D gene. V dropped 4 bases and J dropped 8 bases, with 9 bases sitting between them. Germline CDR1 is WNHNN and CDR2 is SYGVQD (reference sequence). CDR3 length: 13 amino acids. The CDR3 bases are TGCGCCAGCAGTGGCAGTAGGGATTCACCCCTCCACTTT. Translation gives CASSGSRDSPLHF.

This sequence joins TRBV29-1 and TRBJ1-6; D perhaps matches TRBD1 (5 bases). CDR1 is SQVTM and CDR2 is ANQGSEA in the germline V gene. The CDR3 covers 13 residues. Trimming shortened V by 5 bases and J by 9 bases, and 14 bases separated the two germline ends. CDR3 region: CSVLTGGGSPLHF. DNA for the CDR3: TGCAGCGTTCTAACCGGGGGGGGTTCACCCCTCCACTTT.

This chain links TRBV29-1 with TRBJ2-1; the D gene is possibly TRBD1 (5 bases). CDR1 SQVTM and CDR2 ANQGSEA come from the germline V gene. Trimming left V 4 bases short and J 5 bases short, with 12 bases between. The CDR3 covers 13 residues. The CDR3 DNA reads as TGCAGCGTTGGGGGCCAGATAAACAATGAGCAGTTCTTC. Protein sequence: CSVGGQINNEQFF.

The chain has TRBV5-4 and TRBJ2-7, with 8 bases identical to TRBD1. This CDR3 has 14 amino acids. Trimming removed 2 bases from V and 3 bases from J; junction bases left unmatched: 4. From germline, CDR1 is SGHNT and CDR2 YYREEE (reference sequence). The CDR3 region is CASSFHGQGYEQYF. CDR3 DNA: TGTGCCAGCAGCTTCCACGGACAGGGCTACGAGCAGTACTTC.

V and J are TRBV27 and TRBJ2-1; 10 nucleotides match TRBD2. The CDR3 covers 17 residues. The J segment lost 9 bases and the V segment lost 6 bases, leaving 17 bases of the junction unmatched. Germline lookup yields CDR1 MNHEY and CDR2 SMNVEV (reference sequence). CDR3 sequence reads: CASSAAGGAGGPGEQFF. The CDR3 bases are TGTGCCAGCAGCGCCGCGGGGGGAGCGGGAGGGCCGGGTGAGCAGTTCTTC.

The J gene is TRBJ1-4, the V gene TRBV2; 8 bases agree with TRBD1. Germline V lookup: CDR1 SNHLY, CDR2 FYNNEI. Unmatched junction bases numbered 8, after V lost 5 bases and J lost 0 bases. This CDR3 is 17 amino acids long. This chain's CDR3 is CASSPGQDVATNEKLFF. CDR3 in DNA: TGTGCCAGCAGTCCGGGACAGGATGTTGCAACTAATGAAAAACTGTTTTTT.

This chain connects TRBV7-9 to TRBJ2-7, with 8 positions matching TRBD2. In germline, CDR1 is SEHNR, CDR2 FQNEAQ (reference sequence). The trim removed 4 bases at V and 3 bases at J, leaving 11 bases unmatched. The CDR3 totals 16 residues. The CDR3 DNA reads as TGTGCCAGCAGCTACCAGCCGGTAGCGGGAAGCTACGAGCAGTACTTC. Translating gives CASSYQPVAGSYEQYF.

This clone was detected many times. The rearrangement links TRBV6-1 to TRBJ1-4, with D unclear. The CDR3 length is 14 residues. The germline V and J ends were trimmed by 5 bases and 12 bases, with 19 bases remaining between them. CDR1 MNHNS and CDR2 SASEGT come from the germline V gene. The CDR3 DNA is TGTGCCAGCAGTTTATTCCCAGCTCGGTCAGAACTGTTTTTT. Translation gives CASSLFPARSELFF.

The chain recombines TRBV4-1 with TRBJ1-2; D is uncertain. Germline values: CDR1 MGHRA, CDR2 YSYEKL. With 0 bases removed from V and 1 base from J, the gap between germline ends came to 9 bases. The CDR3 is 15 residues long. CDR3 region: CASSQDIGLNYGYTF. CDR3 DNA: TGCGCCAGCAGCCAAGATATCGGTCTTAACTATGGCTACACCTTC.

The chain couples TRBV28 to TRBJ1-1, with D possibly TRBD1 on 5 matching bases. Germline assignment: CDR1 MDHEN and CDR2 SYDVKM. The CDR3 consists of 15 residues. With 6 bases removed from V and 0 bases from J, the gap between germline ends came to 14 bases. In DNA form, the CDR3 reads TGTGCCAGCAGACCTCCGCAGGGCATGAACACTGAAGCTTTCTTT. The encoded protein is CASRPPQGMNTEAFF. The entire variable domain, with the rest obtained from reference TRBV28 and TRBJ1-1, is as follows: DVKVTQSSRYLVKRTGEKVFLECVQDMDHENMFWYRQDPGLGLRLIYFSYDVKMKEKGDIPEGYSVSREKKERFSLILESASTNQTSMYLCASRPPQGMNTEAFFGQGTRLTVV.

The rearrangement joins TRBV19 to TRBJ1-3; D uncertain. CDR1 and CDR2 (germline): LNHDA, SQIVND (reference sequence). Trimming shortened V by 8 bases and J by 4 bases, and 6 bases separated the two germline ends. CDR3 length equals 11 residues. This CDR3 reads CASGGGNTIYF. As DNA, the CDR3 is TGTGCCAGTGGCGGAGGAAACACCATATATTTT.

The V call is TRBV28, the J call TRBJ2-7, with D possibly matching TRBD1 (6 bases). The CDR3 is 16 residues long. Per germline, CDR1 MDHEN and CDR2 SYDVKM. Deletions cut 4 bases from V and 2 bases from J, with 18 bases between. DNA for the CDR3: TGTGCCAGCAGTTCTGGACAGAGGACCCTCACCTACGAGCAGTACTTC. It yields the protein CASSSGQRTLTYEQYF.

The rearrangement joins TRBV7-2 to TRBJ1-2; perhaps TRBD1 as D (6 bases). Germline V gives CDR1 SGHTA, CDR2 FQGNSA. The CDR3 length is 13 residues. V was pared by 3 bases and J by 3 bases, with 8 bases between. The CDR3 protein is CASSFRTDYGYTF. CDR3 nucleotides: TGTGCCAGCAGCTTTAGGACAGACTATGGCTACACCTTC. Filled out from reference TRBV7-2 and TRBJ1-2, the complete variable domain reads GAGVSQSPSNKVTEKGKDVELRCDPISGHTALYWYRQSLGQGLEFLIYFQGNSAPDKSGLPSDRFSAERTGGSVSTLTIQRTQQEDSAVYLCASSFRTDYGYTFGSGTRLTVV.

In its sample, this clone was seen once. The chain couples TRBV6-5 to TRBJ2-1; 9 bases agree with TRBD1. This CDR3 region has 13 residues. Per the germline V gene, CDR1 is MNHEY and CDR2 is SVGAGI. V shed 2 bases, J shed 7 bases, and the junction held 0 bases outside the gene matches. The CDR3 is CASSYGTGNEQFF. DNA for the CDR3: TGTGCCAGCAGTTACGGGACAGGGAATGAGCAGTTCTTC.